Sequencing of this TCR beta chain was carried out in a study of graft-versus-host responses after intestinal transplantation. TCRdb's copy holds only in-frame clones and misses some; the assay was immunoSEQ multiplex PCR. The table has tens of thousands of clones, roughly 90% seen once. Study-wide points: When patients had graft-donor T cell macrochimerism, their allografts held high graft-versus-host to host-versus-graft clonal ratios. Analysis identified GvH clones in recipient marrow, with some appearing first in ileum or blood.

The V gene lost 2 bases and the J gene lost 0 bases, with 11 bases spanning the gap. The germline V gene has CDR1 MNHEY and CDR2 SVGAGI. The CDR3 is made up of 15 amino acids. On this clone: As yet, its antigen is unknown.

This sequence joins TRBV6-5 and TRBJ2-7; D unresolved. The input for sequencing was unstimulated CD4+ T cells sorted from spleen or lymph node cells, taken before intestinal transplant. The sequence derives from a human donor who received an intestinal transplant. The CDR3 nucleotides read TGTGCCAGCAGTTACCGCGGCATTAGCTCCTACGAGCAGTACTTC. This codes for CASSYRGISSYEQYF.